The T cell receptor beta chain under discussion was sequenced for a study of vaccination effects on CD4 cells after COVID-19. The CDR3 length is 15 residues. Germline V CDR1 and CDR2: LNHDA, SQIVND (reference sequence). The ends lost 5 bases at V and 2 bases at J; junction bases unmatched: 3. On this clone itself: Its target is unknown.

Whole-study findings and limits: The study found that only 1 of 255 vaccine-induced clones from healthy vaccinees cross-reacted with common cold coronaviruses. Convalescent patients were scarce, and early post-infection timepoints were absent. The study found marked clonal contraction of infection- and vaccine-induced clones late after vaccination.

Assay: immunoSEQ multiplex PCR; the TCRdb copy retains only in-frame clones and omits some. This sample has about 15,000 clones, with under 80% found just once. Expansion of antigen-specific CD4+ T cells with viral peptide pools was carried out by the ViraFEST assay before sequencing. The culture ran for around nine days, and then CD4+ T cells were isolated. It was two doses of either the BNT162b2 or mRNA-1273 vaccine that participants received. Wells of some 1.9 million PBMC each were grown with about 9.5 IU/ml IL-2 and 8.5 to 10 ug/ml peptides. The TCR comes from a human donor who received a COVID-19 vaccine. The sequencing used CD4+ T cells from PBMCs cultured with HCoV-NL63 spike peptides, collected after COVID-19 vaccination. The rearrangement links TRBV19 to TRBJ1-4; 9 bases are a match to TRBD1. The chain's CDR3 is CASSFTGGTNEKLFF. CDR3 DNA: TGTGCCAGTAGTTTCACAGGGGGCACTAATGAAAAACTGTTTTTT.